A selection of T cell receptor beta chains follows, all from one sample in a study of post-analysis software for immune sequencing data. TCRdb processed the PCR reads anew with MiXCR; each CDR3 protein has one entry. The repertoire holds some 690,000 distinct CDR3 sequences, with 25% to 30% as singletons. Sequencing was carried out using blood. The source of these receptors is a girl aged 10-17 years with multiple sclerosis. The CDR3 runs from the conserved cysteine through the conserved F or W. A D gene is named only where the DNA matches it firmly. Clone size is given for some rows only: seen once, a few or many times, or a class if the clone is expanded.

v_gene,len,d_gene,j_gene,abundance,CDR3aa,CDR3nt
TRBV3-1,14,-,TRBJ2-2,few,CASSQDVGTGELFF,TGTGCCAGCAGCCAAGATGTAGGGACCGGGGAGCTGTTTTTT
TRBV12-3/TRBV12-4,15,-,TRBJ1-2,-,CASSTASGVNYGYTF,TGTGCCAGCAGTACGGCCTCCGGGGTTAACTATGGCTACACCTTC
TRBV15,17,-,TRBJ2-4,-,CATSRDSGIGAKNIQYF,TGTGCCACCAGCAGAGATTCAGGCATAGGGGCCAAAAACATTCAGTACTTC
TRBV7-2,14,TRBD2,TRBJ2-1,-,CASSLGGSGREQFF,TGTGCCAGCAGCTTAGGGGGTAGCGGGAGGGAGCAGTTCTTC
TRBV29-1,15,-,TRBJ1-1,-,CSVQVGAQMNTEAFF,TGCAGCGTTCAGGTGGGGGCCCAAATGAACACTGAAGCTTTCTTT
TRBV29-1,11,-,TRBJ2-3,-,CSVDRTDTQYF,TGCAGCGTGGACCGCACAGATACGCAGTATTTT
TRBV4-1,12,-,TRBJ2-5,-,CASSQDEETQYF,TGCGCCAGCAGCCAAGACGAGGAGACCCAGTACTTC
TRBV20-1,15,-,TRBJ2-3,-,CSAGGGGQVTDTQYF,TGCAGTGCTGGGGGTGGGGGCCAGGTCACAGATACGCAGTATTTT
TRBV29-1,11,-,TRBJ2-5,-,CSGWGSETQYF,TGCAGCGGTTGGGGGTCAGAGACCCAGTACTTC
TRBV27,14,TRBD1,TRBJ1-1,few,CASRTGGDDAEAFF,TGTGCCAGCAGGACAGGGGGTGATGACGCTGAAGCTTTCTTT
TRBV12-3/TRBV12-4,13,TRBD1,TRBJ2-1,-,CAGRDRAGNEQFF,TGTGCCGGCCGAGACAGGGCAGGCAATGAGCAGTTCTTC
TRBV7-2,14,-,TRBJ2-1,-,CASSLGWQSNEQFF,TGTGCCAGCAGCTTAGGTTGGCAATCCAATGAGCAGTTCTTC
TRBV5-1,12,-,TRBJ1-2,few,CASSLGGRPHTF,TGCGCCAGCAGCTTGGGGGGGCGCCCCCACACCTTC
TRBV29-1,14,-,TRBJ1-2,few,CSVDLAGSRYGYTF,TGCAGCGTTGACTTGGCGGGCTCCCGGTATGGCTACACCTTC
TRBV12-3/TRBV12-4,13,-,TRBJ1-1,-,CASSPSRETEAFF,TGTGCCAGCAGTCCGTCGAGGGAGACTGAAGCTTTCTTT
TRBV11-2,17,TRBD2,TRBJ2-3,few,CASSPHYETSATDTQYF,TGTGCCAGCAGCCCACATTATGAGACTAGCGCCACAGATACGCAGTATTTT
TRBV5-1,19,-,TRBJ2-7,-,CASSLAGEVPWRQDYEQYF,TGCGCCAGCAGCTTGGCCGGAGAAGTTCCGTGGAGGCAGGACTACGAGCAGTACTTC
TRBV7-2,16,TRBD2,TRBJ2-1,-,CASSLGTSRNFDEQFF,TGTGCCAGCAGCTTAGGGACTAGCCGGAACTTTGATGAGCAGTTCTTC